These T cell receptor beta chains were read from a single sample in a study of T-cell memory formation after mild COVID-19. TCRdb re-analysed the 5' RACE reads in MiXCR, keeping a single row per CDR3 protein. The sample carries hundreds of thousands of distinct CDR3 sequences, roughly 21% recorded once. The source material was PBMCs or a T cell subset sorted from them (not recorded which). These receptor sequences come from an adult woman who had mild COVID-19 (a few samples of this study predate the infection). Cell type and time point are not known. Each CDR3 is given with its conserved first and last residue. A D gene is named only where the DNA matches it firmly. Rows may omit the clone size; those that give it use once, few, many or a size class.

TRBV28,TRBJ1-2,TRBD1,NA,CASRDQGALGYTF,TGTGCCAGCAGGGACCAGGGGGCGCTTGGCTACACCTTC
TRBV4-2,TRBJ2-3,NA,NA,CASSQGAGQDTQYF,TGTGCCAGCAGCCAAGGTGCGGGGCAGGATACGCAGTATTTT
TRBV7-9,TRBJ1-3,TRBD1,NA,CASSLRTGGNTIYF,TGTGCCAGCAGCTTAAGGACAGGAGGAAACACCATATATTTT
TRBV4-1,TRBJ2-4,NA,NA,CASSQEGRSVIQYF,TGCGCCAGCAGCCAAGAGGGCAGGAGCGTGATTCAGTACTTC
TRBV7-2,TRBJ1-1,NA,NA,CASSLLRNTEAFF,TGTGCCAGCAGTCTACTTAGGAACACTGAAGCTTTCTTT
TRBV2,TRBJ2-5,NA,NA,CASSEGPVSSQETQYF,TGTGCCAGCAGTGAAGGTCCCGTCAGCTCCCAAGAGACCCAGTACTTC
TRBV29-1,TRBJ2-3,TRBD1,few,CSGAPGGAGDTQYF,TGCAGCGGTGCTCCAGGGGGCGCAGGGGATACGCAGTATTTT
TRBV4-1,TRBJ1-2,NA,NA,CASSQDFANYGYTF,TGCGCCAGCAGCCAAGATTTCGCAAACTATGGCTACACCTTC
TRBV5-1,TRBJ1-2,NA,NA,CASSSTRQILLLNYGYTF,TGCGCCAGCAGCTCCACTCGACAGATACTCCTCTTAAACTATGGCTACACCTTC
TRBV7-3,TRBJ2-1,NA,NA,CASSLAGAESNEQFF,TGTGCCAGCAGCTTAGCAGGGGCGGAATCCAATGAGCAGTTCTTC
TRBV5-1,TRBJ2-7,NA,few,CASSFSSDEQYF,TGCGCCAGCTCTTTCTCGTCTGACGAGCAGTACTTC
TRBV7-9,TRBJ2-3,NA,medium-sized,CASTLVQGSPTDTQYF,TGTGCCAGCACCCTAGTCCAAGGGTCCCCCACAGATACGCAGTATTTT
TRBV20-1,TRBJ2-1,NA,NA,CSAVPQGGRTDEQFF,TGCAGTGCGGTCCCCCAGGGGGGCCGTACGGATGAGCAGTTCTTC
TRBV12-3/TRBV12-4,TRBJ1-6,NA,many,CASSLYRDNSPLHF,TGTGCCAGCAGTTTATACAGGGATAATTCACCCCTCCACTTT
TRBV12-3/TRBV12-4,TRBJ1-6,NA,once,CASRIDSYNSPIHF,TGTGCCAGCCGTATTGACTCCTATAATTCACCCATCCACTTT
TRBV13,TRBJ2-7,NA,few,CASSLNFFDEQYF,TGTGCCAGCAGCTTAAATTTTTTTGACGAGCAGTACTTC
TRBV27,TRBJ1-1,NA,few,CASSWQGPNTEAFF,TGTGCCAGCAGTTGGCAGGGGCCGAACACTGAAGCTTTCTTT
TRBV12-3/TRBV12-4,TRBJ2-1,TRBD1,NA,CASSPGTGYGNEQFF,TGTGCCAGCAGCCCCGGGACAGGGTATGGGAATGAGCAGTTCTTC
TRBV4-3,TRBJ2-1,NA,many,CASSQGTLLTQFF,TGCGCCAGCAGCCAAGGGACTTTACTTACGCAGTTCTTC
TRBV7-8,TRBJ1-2,NA,NA,CASSPPWTEPYGYTF,TGTGCCAGCAGCCCTCCATGGACGGAGCCTTATGGCTACACCTTC
TRBV6-2/TRBV6-3,TRBJ1-1,NA,few,CATRELNTEAFF,TGTGCCACACGGGAGCTGAACACTGAAGCTTTCTTT
TRBV12-3/TRBV12-4,TRBJ2-1,TRBD2,NA,CASSTGLAGAEQFF,TGTGCCAGCAGTACGGGACTAGCGGGGGCCGAGCAGTTCTTC
TRBV4-2,TRBJ2-5,TRBD1,NA,CASSQGAGGRETQYF,TGTGCCAGCAGCCAAGGGGCAGGGGGTAGGGAGACCCAGTACTTC
TRBV5-1,TRBJ2-2,TRBD1,NA,CASSLSPGQGIGELFF,TGCGCCAGCAGCTTGTCTCCGGGACAGGGCATCGGGGAGCTGTTTTTT
TRBV12-3/TRBV12-4,TRBJ1-1,TRBD1,few,CASRRQGGRTEAFF,TGTGCCAGCAGACGACAGGGGGGAAGGACTGAAGCTTTCTTT
TRBV7-9,TRBJ2-5,NA,few,CASSLATVRETQYF,TGTGCCAGCAGCTTAGCGACAGTGCGGGAGACCCAGTACTTC
TRBV15,TRBJ1-6,NA,once,CATSIPSSSYNSPLHF,TGTGCCACCAGCATACCCTCGAGCTCCTATAATTCACCCCTCCACTTT
TRBV20-1,TRBJ2-3,TRBD2,few,CSARDRASGGLSTDTQYF,TGCAGTGCTAGAGATAGGGCTAGCGGGGGCCTTAGCACAGATACGCAGTATTTT
TRBV20-1,TRBJ2-1,NA,few,CSATRVGEQFF,TGCAGTGCTACTAGGGTAGGTGAGCAGTTCTTC
TRBV7-9,TRBJ2-3,NA,few,CASSQSQGYTDTQYF,TGTGCCAGCAGCCAATCCCAGGGGTATACAGATACGCAGTATTTT
TRBV6-5,TRBJ2-7,TRBD1,NA,CASSPSGTGPYEQYF,TGTGCCAGCAGTCCCTCCGGGACAGGACCCTACGAGCAGTACTTC
TRBV12-3/TRBV12-4,TRBJ2-3,TRBD2,NA,CASSPPPGLAGAIPTDTQYF,TGTGCCAGCAGTCCCCCTCCGGGACTAGCGGGAGCAATTCCGACAGATACGCAGTATTTT
TRBV29-1,TRBJ2-2,NA,NA,CSAEGFSGGELFF,TGCAGCGCCGAAGGTTTCAGTGGCGGGGAGCTGTTTTTT
TRBV7-3,TRBJ2-1,TRBD2,few,CASSPSTSGSITEQFF,TGTGCCAGCAGTCCGTCGACTAGCGGGAGCATCACGGAGCAGTTCTTC
TRBV4-2,TRBJ1-5,NA,NA,CASSQRTSNQPQHF,TGTGCCAGCAGCCAGCGGACAAGCAATCAGCCCCAGCATTTT